This T cell receptor (beta chain) was sequenced in a study of T cell responses to AZD1222 COVID-19 vaccine. Study-wide points: CD4 TCRs associated with vaccination spanned spike, dominating at 160-218 and 743-854. White British ancestry dominated among donors, who included more females, and clonal diversity was possibly underestimated.

Generated by immunoSEQ multiplex PCR, the TCRdb table keeps only in-frame clones and is missing some. This table holds roughly 180,000 clones, 94% found once. Notes on this clone: Its antigen is as yet unknown.

Trimming took 5 bases from V and 7 from J, leaving 5 bases between them. Germline loops: CDR1 DFQATT, CDR2 SNEGSKA (reference sequence). This CDR3 comprises 10 residues. This sequence originates from an adult in good health. This specimen consisted of peripheral blood, obtained on day 0 of AZD1222 vaccination. This chain links TRBV20-1 with TRBJ2-2; D call uncertain. The CDR3 nucleotides read TGCAGTGCTTCGAACGGGGAGCTGTTTTTT. Residues: CSASNGELFF.